The 11 T cell receptor beta chains given below trace back to one sample, sequenced in a study of early T cells in non-severe SARS-CoV-2 infection. MiXCR, run by TCRdb on the 5' RACE reads, gives a single entry per CDR3 protein. The data hold roughly 63,000 distinct CDR3 sequences, with roughly an eighth observed a single time. The sequenced sample consisted of whole blood. These receptor sequences come from an adult who was a healthcare worker with PCR-confirmed SARS-CoV-2 infection or an uninfected control (not recorded which).

This clonotype came up a few times. This chain uses TRBV6-5 with TRBJ2-1; D gene uncertain. The CDR3 has 12 residues. Trimming cost V 6 bases and J 9 bases, with 12 bases left between them. Germline CDR1 and CDR2: MNHEY and SVGAGI. The CDR3 nucleotides read TGTGCCAGCAGACTGTCGACGGGTGAGCAGTTCTTC. It yields the protein CASRLSTGEQFF.

V gene TRBV28 combines with J gene TRBJ2-3; no clear D. The V end was cut by 3 bases, the J end by 6 bases, with 13 bases between. This CDR3 spans 14 amino acids. Per germline, CDR1 MDHEN and CDR2 SYDVKM. The CDR3 sequence: CASSFTRTLDTQYF. For the CDR3, the DNA is TGTGCCAGCAGTTTCACCAGGACCCTTGATACGCAGTATTTT.

The chain has TRBV11-2 and TRBJ2-1; 16 bases match TRBD2. Germline loops: CDR1 SGHAT, CDR2 FQNNGV. With V trimmed by 5 bases and J by 6 bases, 13 bases remained unmatched. The CDR3 runs to 19 residues. The CDR3, as DNA: TGTGCCAGCAGCCGTACAACCGGGACTAGCGGGAGGGCAGGCAATGAGCAGTTCTTC. This codes for CASSRTTGTSGRAGNEQFF.

The sample holds a few counts of this clonotype. The V call is TRBV29-1, the J call TRBJ2-1, with D maybe TRBD1 (7 bases). Trimming pared 5 bases from V and 3 bases from J, leaving 14 bases between. CDR3 size: 14 residues. Germline CDR1 SQVTM, CDR2 ANQGSEA. The CDR3 here is CSVSAGTVYNEQFF. Written as DNA, the CDR3 is TGCAGCGTTTCTGCGGGGACAGTCTACAATGAGCAGTTCTTC.

CDR3 nucleotides: TGTGCCAGCAGTGCTTTCAACGGGAGGGACAATGAGCAGTTCTTC. The encoded protein is CASSAFNGRDNEQFF. The chain has TRBV3-1 and TRBJ2-1; 8 nucleotides agree with TRBD2. Trimming cost V 6 bases and J 5 bases; bases outside gene matches: 9. Looked up from germline, CDR1 is LGHDT and CDR2 is YNNKEL (reference sequence). The CDR3 length is 15 residues.

CDR3 coding DNA: TGCGCCAGCAGCTTGGGGTCCCGAGGGATTATCGTGTCCACACCTGAGCAGTTCTTC. Its protein is CASSLGSRGIIVSTPEQFF. The chain uses TRBV5-1 and TRBJ2-1; TRBD2 might be the D (5 bases). This CDR3 comprises 19 residues. V lost 0 bases and J lost 9, with 28 bases in between. The germline CDR1 and CDR2 sequences are SGHRS and YFSETQ.

This clonotype was seen more than once but under ten times. CDR3 sequence: CASSFPGLQKQYF. The CDR3 coding sequence is TGTGCCAGCAGTTTCCCGGGACTGCAAAAGCAGTACTTC. This chain joins TRBV28 and TRBJ2-7; tentatively, D is TRBD2 (6 bases). The CDR3 sequence is 13 residues long. CDR1 is MDHEN, CDR2 SYDVKM, per germline. V gave up 3 bases and J gave up 8 bases, with 14 bases separating them.

The chain has TRBV28 and TRBJ1-1; 8 nucleotides line up with TRBD1. This CDR3 spans 16 amino acids. In germline, CDR1 is MDHEN, CDR2 SYDVKM. V was pared by 6 bases and J by 3 bases, with 12 bases of the junction left unmatched. CDR3 nucleotide sequence: TGTGCCAGCAGCCCAGGGACAGGCGGGGGGGACACTGAAGCTTTCTTT. Amino acid sequence: CASSPGTGGGDTEAFF.

The sample holds a few counts of this clonotype. This chain connects TRBV5-1 to TRBJ1-1; no clear D gene. This CDR3 contains 14 residues. V was shortened by 2 bases and J by 4 bases, with 12 bases between the two germline ends. Germline V gene sequence: CDR1 SGHRS, CDR2 YFSETQ. The CDR3 sequence is CASSFELGSTEAFF. CDR3 sequence (DNA): TGCGCCAGCAGCTTTGAGCTTGGTAGCACTGAAGCTTTCTTT.

This clonotype was picked up many times. A much larger clonotype is one base distant, so this may be a read error. Lacking the conserved final phenylalanine or tryptophan, this CDR3 likely reflects a read error. V gene TRBV12-5 combines with J gene TRBJ2-1; 8 bases are a match to TRBD1. V was clipped by 4 bases and J by 5 bases; unmatched bases: 7. The CDR3 is 15 amino acids. CDR1 and CDR2 from the germline V gene are LGHNT and FRNRAP. CDR3 bases: TGTGCTAGTGGTTCCCCCCAGGGGGCGGACAATGAGCAGTTCATC. Its translation: CASGSPQGADNEQFI.

This clonotype was counted between two and nine times. The chain is built from TRBV3-1 and TRBJ2-3, with TRBD2 matching 14 bases. The V and J ends lost 0 bases and 4 bases, in that order; junction bases with no gene match: 9. There are 19 residues in the CDR3. The germline CDR1 and CDR2 sequences are LGHDT and YNNKEL (reference sequence). CDR3 region: CASSQEPGLAGEGSDTQYF. The CDR3 DNA is TGTGCCAGCAGCCAAGAGCCGGGACTAGCGGGAGAGGGATCAGATACGCAGTATTTT.